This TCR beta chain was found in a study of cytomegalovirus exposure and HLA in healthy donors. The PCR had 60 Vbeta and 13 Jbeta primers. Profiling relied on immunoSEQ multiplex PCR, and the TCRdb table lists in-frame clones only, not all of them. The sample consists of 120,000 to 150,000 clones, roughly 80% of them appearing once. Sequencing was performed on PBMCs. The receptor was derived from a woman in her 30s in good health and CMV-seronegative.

The CDR3 loop reads CASSLSGTPLHF. DNA for the CDR3: TGTGCCAGCAGCTTATCCGGGACACCCCTCCACTTT. This chain uses TRBV11-2 with TRBJ1-6; D gene ambiguous. The CDR3 is made up of 12 amino acids. V was cut by 2 bases and J by 11 bases, with 7 bases left in between. In germline, CDR1 is SGHAT, CDR2 FQNNGV.